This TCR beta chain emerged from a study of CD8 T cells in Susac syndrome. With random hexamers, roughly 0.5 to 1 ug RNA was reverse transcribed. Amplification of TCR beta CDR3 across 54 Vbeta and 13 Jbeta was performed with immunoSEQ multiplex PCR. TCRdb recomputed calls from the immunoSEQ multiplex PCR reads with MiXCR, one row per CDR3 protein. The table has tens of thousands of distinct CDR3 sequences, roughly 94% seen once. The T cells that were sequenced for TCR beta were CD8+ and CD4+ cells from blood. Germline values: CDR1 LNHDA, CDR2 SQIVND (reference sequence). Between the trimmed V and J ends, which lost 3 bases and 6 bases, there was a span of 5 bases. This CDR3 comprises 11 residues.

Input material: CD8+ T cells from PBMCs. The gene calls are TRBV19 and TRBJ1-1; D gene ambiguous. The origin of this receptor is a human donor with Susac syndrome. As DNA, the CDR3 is TGTGCCAGTAGTATTGGAGCTGAAGCTTTCTTT. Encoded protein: CASSIGAEAFF.